The present T cell receptor (beta chain) was sequenced within a study of CD8 T cells in ankylosing spondylitis. Regarding the study as a whole: Disease-linked clones bore a CD8+ phenotype, appearing relatively rarely in peripheral blood.

The CDR3 sequence is 16 residues long. Germline assignment: CDR1 SGHTA and CDR2 FQGNSA. Trimming removed 1 base from V and 5 bases from J; junction bases left unmatched: 7. Construction of TCR beta libraries was performed using quantitative 5'-RACE with molecular barcodes. One entry per CDR3 protein, called by TCRdb with MiXCR from the 5' RACE reads. This sample carries approximately 350,000 distinct CDR3 sequences, about 15% of them seen once, and the ten largest clones take about 1%. This clonotype occurred a few times. Its matching antigen is unknown. The clonotype comes from a male donor with ankylosing spondylitis or in good health (not recorded which). The chain has TRBV7-2 and TRBJ2-1; 8 bases are a match to TRBD2. The sample consisted of blood, either unsorted or a sorted T cell fraction (not recorded which). The DNA for the CDR3 is TGTGCCAGCAGCTTAGGTTTTCGGGGGGGTAACAATGAGCAGTTCTTC. This sequence encodes CASSLGFRGGNNEQFF. The variable domain in full, completed from reference TRBV7-2 and TRBJ2-1, reads GAGVSQSPSNKVTEKGKDVELRCDPISGHTALYWYRQSLGQGLEFLIYFQGNSAPDKSGLPSDRFSAERTGGSVSTLTIQRTQQEDSAVYLCASSLGFRGGNNEQFFGPGTRLTVL.